The 14 T cell receptor beta chains listed next were all sequenced from one sample in a study of blood T cell repertoires in COVID-19. TCRdb's table, derived via immunoSEQ multiplex PCR, lists solely in-frame clones and lacks some. Of roughly 200,000 clones detected, roughly 80% appear once; the ten largest clones hold roughly 7.8%. Sequenced material: peripheral blood. These receptor sequences come from an elderly woman with COVID-19, enrolled during active disease.

The chain couples TRBV29-1 to TRBJ1-1, with 7 nucleotides matching TRBD1. V lost 8 bases and J lost 5; bases outside the gene matches: 8. Germline V lookup: CDR1 SQVTM, CDR2 ANQGSEA. This CDR3 contains 12 residues. CDR3 sequence reads: CSLGGRGTEAFF. CDR3 coding DNA: TGCAGCCTAGGGGGCCGCGGAACTGAAGCTTTCTTT.

V usage is TRBV6-5 and J usage is TRBJ1-2; TRBD1 agrees at 8 bases. Germline V gives CDR1 MNHEY, CDR2 SVGAGI. Trimming took 5 bases from V and 5 from J; bases not matched to a gene: 10. There are 15 residues in the CDR3. The CDR3: CASSRDLDRGYGYTF. In DNA, the CDR3 is TGTGCCAGCAGTCGAGATCTAGACAGGGGTTATGGCTACACCTTC.

V and J are TRBV5-1 and TRBJ1-4; TRBD1 aligns across 10 bases. This CDR3 has 16 amino acids. The J segment lost 4 bases and the V segment lost 4 bases, leaving 7 bases of the junction unmatched. Germline values: CDR1 SGHRS, CDR2 YFSETQ. CDR3 coding DNA: TGCGCCAGCAGCCTGGGGGGACAGGGGCGTAATGAAAAACTGTTTTTT. Encoded protein: CASSLGGQGRNEKLFF.

The J gene is TRBJ2-5, the V gene TRBV24-1, with a weak D call TRBD2 (5 bases). Per the germline V gene, CDR1 is KGHDR and CDR2 is SFDVKD. The CDR3 is made up of 15 amino acids. Trimming took off 1 base at V and 4 bases at J, with 12 bases between the two ends. CDR3 sequence reads: CATSDFGLAGETQYF. The CDR3, as DNA: TGTGCCACCAGTGATTTTGGGCTAGCAGGAGAGACCCAGTACTTC.

The chain carries TRBV2 and TRBJ2-2; D unclear. With 6 bases removed from V and 0 bases from J, the gap between germline ends came to 8 bases. Germline lookup yields CDR1 SNHLY and CDR2 FYNNEI. The CDR3 spans 14 residues. CDR3 sequence reads: CASRELANTGELFF. The CDR3 nucleotides read TGTGCCAGCAGAGAGCTAGCGAACACCGGGGAGCTGTTTTTT.

This clone showed up just once. J is TRBJ1-5 and V is TRBV7-8, with 8 bases that match TRBD1. CDR1 is SGHVS and CDR2 is FQNEAQ in the germline V gene. The CDR3 totals 16 residues. V was pared by 5 bases and J by 0 bases, with 6 bases of the junction left unmatched. This CDR3 reads CASSPRTGNSNQPQHF. DNA of the CDR3: TGTGCCAGCAGCCCCCGGACAGGGAATAGCAATCAGCCCCAGCATTTT.

The chain uses TRBV5-1 and TRBJ2-1, with D tentatively TRBD2 (6 bases). V was clipped by 4 bases and J by 10 bases, with 18 bases between them. Germline CDR1 and CDR2: SGHRS and YFSETQ. This CDR3 comprises 14 residues. As DNA, the CDR3 is TGCGCCAGCAGCCCCCGATCGGGACTCCGGGAGCAGTTCTTC. Its translation: CASSPRSGLREQFF.

The gene calls are TRBV7-9 and TRBJ1-2; 8 nucleotides agree with TRBD1. With 5 bases clipped from V and 8 bases from J, the junction kept 7 bases outside the gene matches. Germline CDR1 SEHNR, CDR2 FQNEAQ (reference sequence). CDR3 length: 13 residues. The CDR3 is CASSPGQEYGYTF. DNA for the CDR3: TGTGCCAGCAGCCCGGGACAGGAGTACGGCTACACCTTC.

The chain has TRBV11-3 and TRBJ2-1; TRBD2 matches 10 bases. V shed 5 bases and J 6 bases; nucleotides not matched to a gene: 7. The CDR3 sequence is 15 residues long. From germline, CDR1 is SGHNT and CDR2 YENEEA. The chain's CDR3 is CASSPGTSELNEQFF. CDR3 DNA: TGTGCCAGCAGCCCCGGGACTAGCGAGCTCAATGAGCAGTTCTTC.

V and J are TRBV18 and TRBJ1-1; 7 bases map to TRBD1. The J segment lost 3 bases and the V segment lost 6 bases, leaving 13 bases of the junction unmatched. CDR3 length equals 16 residues. The germline gives CDR1 KGHSH, CDR2 LQKENI. CDR3 DNA: TGTGCCAGCTCGACAGGGTCGGTGCTAGTAGACACTGAAGCTTTCTTT. It encodes CASSTGSVLVDTEAFF.

The J gene is TRBJ2-3, the V gene TRBV15; a possible D gene is TRBD1 (6 bases). The CDR3 loop spans 15 amino acids. CDR1 is LNHNV and CDR2 is YYDKDF in the germline V gene (reference sequence). V lost 2 bases to trimming and J lost 5 bases, with 14 bases between them. The chain's CDR3 is CATSRSGNREDTQYF. CDR3 DNA: TGTGCCACCAGCAGATCCGGGAACAGGGAAGATACGCAGTATTTT.

The J gene is TRBJ2-7, the V gene TRBV27; 10 nucleotides agree with TRBD1. Germline CDR1 MNHEY, CDR2 SMNVEV (reference sequence). Unmatched junction bases numbered 8, after V lost 7 bases and J lost 2 bases. The CDR3 has 15 amino acids. The CDR3 sequence: CASTMTGGSTYEQYF. As DNA, the CDR3 is TGTGCCAGCACCATGACAGGGGGCTCTACCTACGAGCAGTACTTC.

This clone was observed a single time. The chain employs TRBV5-1 and TRBJ2-3, with 7 bases aligning to TRBD2. The CDR3 contains 15 residues. Germline CDR1 SGHRS, CDR2 YFSETQ. Unmatched junction bases numbered 3, after V lost 0 bases and J lost 2 bases. CDR3 residues: CASSLALAVTDTQYF. For the CDR3, the DNA is TGCGCCAGCAGCTTGGCTCTAGCGGTCACAGATACGCAGTATTTT.

With respect to this clone: Other DNA sequences in this sample translate to the same CDR3. This chain uses TRBV24-1 with TRBJ1-5; unclear D gene. The V end was cut by 5 bases, the J end by 2 bases, with 6 bases between. CDR3 length: 13 residues. The germline gives CDR1 KGHDR, CDR2 SFDVKD. CDR3 region: CATSVQGNQPQHF. The CDR3 bases are TGTGCCACCAGTGTTCAGGGCAATCAGCCCCAGCATTTT.